What follows is one T cell receptor beta chain and its context. No antigen is known for it. TCRdb keeps only in-frame clones here, not all; method: immunoSEQ multiplex PCR. The sample has about 2,500,000 clones; over 85% are singletons. These data originate in a study of shared clonotypes between healthy human individuals. Whole-study results and caveats: The generation probabilities recorded for non-shared clonotypes fell below those of clonotypes shared by all four donors. Sampling included only blood; tissue repertoires likely differ.

This receptor was identified in a man younger than 30 in good health. The sequencing input was naive CD4+ T cells sorted from blood. Subset indicated: CD45RA+ positively selected.

The CDR3 region is CASSAIPGQGGPDYGYTF. The CDR3 DNA is TGTGCCAGCAGCGCTATCCCGGGACAGGGTGGGCCCGACTATGGCTACACCTTC. J is TRBJ1-2 and V is TRBV9; 9 bases fit TRBD1. The length of the CDR3 is 18 residues. Trimming took 3 bases from V and 3 from J; bases not matched to a gene: 15. CDR1 is SGDLS, CDR2 YYNGEE, per germline.